The rows below give T cell receptor beta chains drawn from one sample of a study of cytomegalovirus exposure and HLA in healthy donors. Clones were read by immunoSEQ multiplex PCR, and TCRdb kept only the in-frame ones, dropping some. The sample has about 140,000 clones; roughly a tenth are singletons. Sequencing was performed on PBMCs. Receptor source: a male donor in good health and CMV-seronegative. Each CDR3 is given with its conserved first and last residue. Each record gives: clone size, J gene, D gene, V gene, CDR3 DNA, CDR3 protein. The D gene is left open where the match is weak. Not all rows give a size; the values are once, few, many and, for expanded clones, a class.

-	TRBJ2-3	TRBD2	TRBV5-4	TGTGCCAGCAGTTTAGGGGAGGGTACGCAGTATTTT	CASSLGEGTQYF
few	TRBJ2-7	TRBD1	TRBV27	TGTGCCAGCACCAGACAGGGGGCCTCCTACGAGCAGTACTTC	CASTRQGASYEQYF
-	TRBJ2-1	TRBD2	TRBV27	TGTGCCAGCAGTTCCGGGACTAGCGGGACCCATGAGCAGTTCTTC	CASSSGTSGTHEQFF
few	TRBJ2-2	-	TRBV6-5	TGTGCCAGCAGTTACTCTATGAACACCGGGGAGCTGTTTTTT	CASSYSMNTGELFF
-	TRBJ2-1	-	TRBV19	TGTGCCAGTAGTACCCAACGACTAGACAATGAGCAGTTCTTC	CASSTQRLDNEQFF
few	TRBJ1-2	-	TRBV14	TGTGCCAGCAGCCAAGAGTACCGGGAACGTGGCTACACCTTC	CASSQEYRERGYTF
-	TRBJ2-7	TRBD2	TRBV4-3	TGCGCCAGCAGCCAAGCGGGAGGGGAGGGGGGGCAGTACTTC	CASSQAGGEGGQYF
few	TRBJ1-3	-	TRBV10-3	TGTGCCATCAGTCAAACAGGGAGCTCTGGAAACACCATATATTTT	CAISQTGSSGNTIYF
few	TRBJ1-1	TRBD1	TRBV29-1	TGCAGCGCATCGACAGGGACGAACACTGAAGCTTTCTTT	CSASTGTNTEAFF
-	TRBJ2-7	-	TRBV11-2	TGTGCCAGCCTCCAGGGACTCGCCTCCTACGAGCAGTACTTC	CASLQGLASYEQYF
-	TRBJ2-3	TRBD1	TRBV4-2	TGTGCCAGCAGCCAACCACAGGGGGGTACAGATACGCAGTATTTT	CASSQPQGGTDTQYF
few	TRBJ1-5	-	TRBV2	TGTGCCAGCAGCGGGACAACCCTTCAGCCCCAGCATTTT	CASSGTTLQPQHF
-	TRBJ1-1	TRBD1	TRBV28	TGTGCCAGCAGTGGGGACAGGGAGGCCACTGAAGCTTTCTTT	CASSGDREATEAFF
-	TRBJ1-1	TRBD1	TRBV19	TGTGCCAGTAGTCGGGACAGGGGTGCTGAAGCTTTCTTT	CASSRDRGAEAFF
-	TRBJ2-7	-	TRBV5-1	TGCGCCAGCAGCATCGGACAGTCGGTCTCCTACGAGCAGTACTTC	CASSIGQSVSYEQYF
few	TRBJ2-7	TRBD1	TRBV10-1	TGCGCCAGCAGTGAGTCCAGGACAGGTGCATCGTCCCACGAGCAGTACTTC	CASSESRTGASSHEQYF
few	TRBJ2-2	-	TRBV18	TGTGCCAGCTCACCCCTGGACTCTCAAACCGGGGAGCTGTTTTTT	CASSPLDSQTGELFF
-	TRBJ1-5	TRBD1	TRBV7-2	TGTGCCAGCAGCCCAGGACAGGGGAGAAATCAGCCCCAGCATTTT	CASSPGQGRNQPQHF
-	TRBJ2-3	-	TRBV4-3	TGCGCCAGCTCTACAGGGAGTGGTACAGATACGCAGTATTTT	CASSTGSGTDTQYF
-	TRBJ2-7	TRBD2	TRBV7-9	TGTGCCAGCAGCTCGCTAGCGGGAGGTGCCTACGAGCAGTACTTC	CASSSLAGGAYEQYF
few	TRBJ1-1	-	TRBV10-3	TGTGCCATCAGTGGCAGGGCTGGGACTGAAGCTTTCTTT	CAISGRAGTEAFF
-	TRBJ2-1	TRBD1	TRBV5-1	TGCGCCAGCAGCTTCGATGGACAGGGTACGAATGAGCAGTTCTTC	CASSFDGQGTNEQFF
-	TRBJ2-2	TRBD2	TRBV9	TGTGCCAGCAGCGTAGGGGGCGGGAGAGCGACCGGGGAGCTGTTTTTT	CASSVGGGRATGELFF
-	TRBJ2-3	TRBD2	TRBV4-2	TGTGCCAGCAGCCAAGGTAGCGGGAGGGTCGATGCGCAGTATTTT	CASSQGSGRVDAQYF
-	TRBJ2-7	TRBD1	TRBV28	TGTGCCAGCAGTTTATTCCACCGGGACAGAGATAACGAGCAGTACTTC	CASSLFHRDRDNEQYF
-	TRBJ2-3	-	TRBV28	TGTGCGGTCCCGGGGGGCACAGATACGCAGTATTTT	CAVPGGTDTQYF
-	TRBJ1-2	-	TRBV2	TGTGCCAGCAGGAGTACAGGGATTTCTTGGGACTATGGCTACACCTTC	CASRSTGISWDYGYTF
-	TRBJ2-7	TRBD2	TRBV7-8	TGTGCCAGCAGCCGGACTAGCGGCCACGAGCAGTACTTC	CASSRTSGHEQYF
-	TRBJ1-5	TRBD1	TRBV28	TGTGCCAGCAGACTTGGGACAGGGGGCAGGAGAGGCAATCAGCCCCAGCATTTT	CASRLGTGGRRGNQPQHF
-	TRBJ2-7	-	TRBV7-8	TGTGCCAGCAGCGGGGGGATTGTTTGGGAGCAGTACTTC	CASSGGIVWEQYF
-	TRBJ2-2	-	TRBV11-3	TGTGCCAGCAGCCGGGACATCGGGGAGCTGTTTTTT	CASSRDIGELFF
few	TRBJ2-2	-	TRBV7-9	TGTGCCAGCAGGCGGGCGAACACCGGGGAGCTGTTTTTT	CASRRANTGELFF
-	TRBJ2-5	TRBD1	TRBV19	TGTGCCAGTGGGGAGAGGGGGCCAGAGACCCAGTACTTC	CASGERGPETQYF
-	TRBJ2-3	-	TRBV5-1	TGCGCCAGCAGTGAGGGGGACCTCACAGATACGCAGTATTTT	CASSEGDLTDTQYF
few	TRBJ2-7	TRBD2	TRBV4-1	TGCGCCAGCAGCCAGGGACTAGCGTCATTTGCGTACGAGCAGTACTTC	CASSQGLASFAYEQYF